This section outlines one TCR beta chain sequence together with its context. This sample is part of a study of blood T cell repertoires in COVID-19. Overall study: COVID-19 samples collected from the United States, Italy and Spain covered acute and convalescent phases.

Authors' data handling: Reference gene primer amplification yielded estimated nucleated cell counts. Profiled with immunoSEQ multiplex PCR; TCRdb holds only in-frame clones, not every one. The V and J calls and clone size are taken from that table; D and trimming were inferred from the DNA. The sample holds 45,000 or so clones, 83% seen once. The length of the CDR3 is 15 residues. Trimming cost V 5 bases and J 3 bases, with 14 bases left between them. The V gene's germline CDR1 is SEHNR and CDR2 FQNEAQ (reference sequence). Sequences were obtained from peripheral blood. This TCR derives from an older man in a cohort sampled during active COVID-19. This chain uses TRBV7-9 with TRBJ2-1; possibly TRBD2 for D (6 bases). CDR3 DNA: TGTGCCAGCAGCCCCCCCGGGACTCTCTACAATGAGCAGTTCTTC. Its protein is CASSPPGTLYNEQFF.